This T cell receptor (beta chain) emerged from a study of blood T cell repertoires in COVID-19. Across the study: Both acute and convalescent COVID-19 samples were obtained from the United States, Italy and Spain.

In the study's own analysis: Amplified reference gene primers provided the basis for estimating nucleated cell counts. The assay was immunoSEQ multiplex PCR, and TCRdb's table has in-frame clones only and misses some. The DNA was the basis for D and trimming; V, J and clone size are from that table. The data show fewer than 120,000 clones, 70% to 90% seen once. Germline V gene sequence: CDR1 LNHDA, CDR2 SQIVND (reference sequence). V gave up 6 bases and J gave up 4 bases; unmatched junction bases: 4. The CDR3 is made up of 14 amino acids. This clonotype was obtained from a woman between 45 and 65 years old with acute or convalescent COVID-19. Sequencing used peripheral blood. The genes are TRBV19 and TRBJ2-2; TRBD1 matches 8 bases. The CDR3 bases are TGTGCCAGTAGAGACAGGGGATCCACCGGGGAGCTGTTTTTT. It encodes CASRDRGSTGELFF.